This TCR beta chain emerged from a study of blood T cell repertoires in COVID-19. Method: immunoSEQ multiplex PCR; TCRdb's copy keeps in-frame clones and lacks some. The top ten clones hold around 8.4% of a sample with about 150,000 clones, around four fifths of them seen once. V was clipped by 3 bases and J by 4 bases, with 10 bases between them. CDR1 and CDR2 from the germline V gene are SNHLY and FYNNEI. The CDR3 has 14 amino acids. This chain joins TRBV2 and TRBJ1-3; D remains ambiguous. The clonotype comes from an elderly woman with COVID-19, enrolled during active disease. The sequenced sample consisted of peripheral blood. CDR3 coding DNA: TGTGCCAGCAGTGATAGGACGGGAGGAAACACCATATATTTT. It translates to CASSDRTGGNTIYF.